Presented here are 18 T cell receptor beta chains from one specimen sequenced in a study of vaccination and CD4 T cells after COVID-19. Their antigens remain unidentified. Indicated treatment: approximately nine-day PBMC culture with coronavirus spike peptide pools or control peptides (ViraFEST assay). The unexposed donor provided CD4+ T cells, which were taken before the COVID-19 pandemic (2011-2018). The Oncomine TCR Beta short-read assay was applied to DNA of cultured CD4+ T cells. TCRdb itself ran the PCR reads through MiXCR, one entry per CDR3 protein. Here the sample spans some 3,900 distinct CDR3 sequences, 60% to 80% being singletons. Sequencing was performed on CD4+ T cells from blood, cultured in vitro. The receptors were gathered from a human donor in good health.

The chain joins TRBV19 to TRBJ1-1; no reliable D call. The V end lost 3 bases, the J end lost 1 base, and 12 bases lay between the germline ends. Germline CDR1 LNHDA, CDR2 SQIVND (reference sequence). CDR3 length equals 15 residues. The CDR3 reads CASSMNTEPNTEAFF. The DNA for the CDR3 is TGTGCCAGTAGTATGAACACAGAACCGAACACTGAAGCTTTCTTT.

V and J are TRBV7-8 and TRBJ1-1, with D perhaps matching TRBD1 (5 bases). This CDR3 comprises 16 residues. The V and J ends lost 3 bases and 1 base respectively, with 15 bases between them. CDR1 SGHVS and CDR2 FQNEAQ come from the germline V gene. CDR3 DNA: TGTGCCAGCAGCTTTAAACGGACAAGGGGGAACACTGAAGCTTTCTTT. Protein: CASSFKRTRGNTEAFF. Full variable domain (remainder filled in from reference TRBV7-8 and TRBJ1-1): GAGVSQSPRYKVAKRGQDVALRCDPISGHVSLFWYQQALGQGPEFLTYFQNEAQLDKSGLPSDRFFAERPEGSVSTLKIQRTQQEDSAVYLCASSFKRTRGNTEAFFGQGTRLTVV.

The chain uses TRBV27 and TRBJ2-7; D gene unclear. CDR3 length equals 15 residues. V lost 2 bases, J lost 2 bases, and 13 bases lay in between. In germline, CDR1 is MNHEY, CDR2 SMNVEV (reference sequence). CDR3 sequence: CASSLNPSGPYEQYF. In DNA form, the CDR3 reads TGTGCCAGCAGTTTAAATCCGAGTGGGCCCTACGAGCAGTACTTC.

The rearrangement links TRBV2 to TRBJ1-6, with D unclear. The V gene lost 3 bases and the J gene lost 7 bases, with 13 bases spanning the gap. There are 15 residues in the CDR3. The germline V gene encodes CDR1 SNHLY and CDR2 FYNNEI. The CDR3 DNA reads as TGTGCCAGCAGTGACCAGGTTTTGCCAAATTCACCCCTCCACTTT. Its translation is CASSDQVLPNSPLHF.

CDR3 in DNA: TGCGCCAGCAGTGATTTTAGCGGGAGCTACGAGCAGTACTTC. Encoded protein: CASSDFSGSYEQYF. The gene calls are TRBV10-1 and TRBJ2-7, with 9 bases identical to TRBD2. With 3 bases clipped from V and 3 bases from J, the junction kept 3 bases outside the gene matches. The CDR3 totals 14 residues. Looked up from germline, CDR1 is WNHNN and CDR2 is SYGVQD (reference sequence).

The V call is TRBV19, the J call TRBJ2-5; 7 bases align to TRBD1. The length of the CDR3 is 13 residues. Germline V gene sequence: CDR1 LNHDA, CDR2 SQIVND (reference sequence). V lost 4 bases, J lost 4 bases, and 3 bases stayed unmatched. In DNA form, the CDR3 reads TGTGCCAGTAGTACGACAGGGATAGAGACCCAGTACTTC. Translating it yields CASSTTGIETQYF.

A remark on this clonotype: The junction departs from germline at one end; a sequencing error may be responsible. CDR3 coding DNA: TGCGCCAGCAGCTTGGCGGGGTATTCTCCCCTCCACTTT. It is translated as CASSLAGYSPLHF. The V call is TRBV5-1, the J call TRBJ1-6; D unresolved. CDR3 length: 13 residues. Germline V gene sequence: CDR1 SGHRS, CDR2 YFSETQ.

This clonotype was picked up a small number of times. A read error may produce the germline difference seen at one junction end. The J gene is TRBJ1-1, the V gene TRBV5-4; maybe TRBD1 (5 bases). CDR3 length: 12 amino acids. Looked up from germline, CDR1 is SGHNT and CDR2 is YYREEE (reference sequence). CDR3 DNA: TGTGCCAGCAGCTTGGTGGTGGGGGAAGATTTCTTT. This sequence encodes CASSLVVGEDFF.

V is TRBV20-1 and J is TRBJ2-5, with a possible D match to TRBD1 (5 bases). From germline, CDR1 is DFQATT and CDR2 SNEGSKA (reference sequence). CDR3 length equals 11 residues. The CDR3 nucleotides are TGCAGCCCGACAGTTAAAGAGACCCAGTACTTC. Protein: CSPTVKETQYF.

The chain joins TRBV6-1 to TRBJ2-3, with a weak D call TRBD2 (5 bases). Deletions cut 8 bases from V and 4 bases from J, with 13 bases between. In germline, CDR1 is MNHNS, CDR2 SASEGT. The CDR3 spans 13 residues. The CDR3 sequence: CASEWTGADTQYF. The CDR3, as DNA: TGTGCCAGCGAATGGACTGGGGCAGATACGCAGTATTTT.

The V gene is TRBV29-1, the J gene TRBJ2-4; D might be TRBD2 (6 bases). This CDR3 comprises 15 residues. CDR1 is SQVTM and CDR2 is ANQGSEA in the germline V gene. Trimming took 2 bases from V and 2 from J, leaving 13 bases between them. The CDR3 DNA follows: TGCAGCGTTGAAACCGGGAGCGGGTCCAAAAACATTCAGTACTTC. It codes for CSVETGSGSKNIQYF.

The V gene is TRBV6-5, the J gene TRBJ2-2; 7 bases line up with TRBD2. This CDR3 is built from 14 residues. After removal of 3 bases from V and 8 bases from J, the junction contained 6 bases not matched to a gene. Per germline, CDR1 MNHEY and CDR2 SVGAGI. The CDR3 is CASSYTGGAGELFF. Here the CDR3 DNA reads TGTGCCAGCAGTTATACGGGGGGAGCGGGGGAGCTGTTTTTT.

V usage is TRBV28 and J usage is TRBJ1-2; no clear D gene. This CDR3 comprises 12 residues. The germline CDR1 and CDR2 sequences are MDHEN and SYDVKM. Trimming stripped 4 bases from V and 4 bases from J, with 7 bases between. The CDR3 sequence: CASSSRLYGYTF. CDR3 bases: TGTGCCAGCAGTTCAAGACTCTATGGCTACACCTTC.

The chain joins TRBV20-1 to TRBJ2-2, with D perhaps TRBD1 (7 bases). V was shortened by 3 bases and J by 5 bases, with 16 bases between the two germline ends. The CDR3 spans 15 residues. CDR1 is DFQATT and CDR2 is SNEGSKA in the germline V gene (reference sequence). CDR3 residues: CSASRRGRETGELFF. CDR3 bases: TGCAGTGCTAGTCGGAGGGGGCGTGAAACCGGGGAGCTGTTTTTT.

The sample holds one count of this clonotype. J is TRBJ2-7 and V is TRBV7-2; D possibly matches TRBD1 or TRBD2 (5 bases each). V was pared by 5 bases and J by 4 bases, with 30 bases between. Germline values: CDR1 SGHTA, CDR2 FQGNSA. CDR3 size: 19 residues. CDR3 in amino acids: CASSPRTRGRGTSPYEQYF. The CDR3 bases are TGTGCCAGCAGCCCCCGGACAAGGGGCCGAGGGACGTCTCCTTACGAGCAGTACTTC.

This chain connects TRBV28 to TRBJ2-5; TRBD1 aligns across 9 bases. CDR3 size: 12 residues. Germline values: CDR1 MDHEN, CDR2 SYDVKM. Germline trimming cut 8 bases from V and 3 bases from J; bases unmatched to any gene: 1. CDR3 protein: CASGTGKETQYF. Here the CDR3 DNA reads TGTGCCAGCGGGACAGGGAAAGAGACCCAGTACTTC.

V gene TRBV7-9 combines with J gene TRBJ2-2; 10 bases are shared with TRBD2. Germline values: CDR1 SEHNR, CDR2 FQNEAQ (reference sequence). This CDR3 has 15 residues. V lost 3 bases to trimming and J lost 6 bases; unmatched junction nucleotides: 4. The CDR3 here is CASSLGSGRPGELFF. CDR3 DNA: TGTGCCAGCAGCTTGGGTAGCGGGAGGCCCGGGGAGCTGTTTTTT.

The gene calls are TRBV6-1 and TRBJ2-2; 9 bases are shared with TRBD2. The V segment lost 4 bases and the J segment 5 bases; nucleotides outside the gene matches: 2. The CDR3 spans 14 residues. Looked up from germline, CDR1 is MNHNS and CDR2 is SASEGT. DNA of the CDR3: TGTGCCAGCAGTGCAGGACTAGCGACCGGGGAGCTGTTTTTT. Translation: CASSAGLATGELFF.